Below, 13 T cell receptor beta chains from the same sample are listed, as sequenced in a study of cytomegalovirus exposure and HLA in healthy donors. The data were produced by immunoSEQ multiplex PCR, yet TCRdb's version contains in-frame clones alone and is incomplete. The sample consists of 99,000 or so clones, approximately 86% of them appearing once. Sequencing was carried out using PBMCs. These receptors originate from a woman under 30 in good health and CMV-seropositive.

The chain recombines TRBV28 with TRBJ1-2, with 11 bases aligning to TRBD1. Germline CDR1 and CDR2: MDHEN and SYDVKM. The V and J ends lost 4 bases and 3 bases, in that order; junction bases with no gene match: 4. The CDR3 has 15 residues. In DNA form, the CDR3 reads TGTGCCAGCAGTTCATCGGGACAGGGGGACTATGGCTACACCTTC. Residues: CASSSSGQGDYGYTF.

This chain uses TRBV19 with TRBJ1-5; D call uncertain. V was pared by 0 bases and J by 7 bases, with 19 bases between. CDR1 LNHDA and CDR2 SQIVND come from the germline V gene (reference sequence). The CDR3 spans 17 residues. The CDR3 region has the DNA TGTGCCAGTAGTATAGATCTATCGAGGAGGGTAGGGCAGCCCCAGCATTTT. This codes for CASSIDLSRRVGQPQHF.

CDR3 amino acids: CASSLARAGNGGNEQFF. CDR3 coding DNA: TGTGCCAGCAGCTTAGCGCGGGCGGGGAACGGCGGGAATGAGCAGTTCTTC. The chain carries TRBV7-2 and TRBJ2-1, with D possibly matching TRBD2 (6 bases). V was cut by 0 bases and J by 7 bases, with 19 bases left in between. The CDR3 covers 17 residues. The germline V gene encodes CDR1 SGHTA and CDR2 FQGNSA.

This rearrangement joins TRBV11-2 to TRBJ2-7; a possible D gene is TRBD1 (6 bases). CDR3 length: 13 residues. V shed 1 base and J shed 3 bases, with 7 bases lying between them. Germline CDR1 SGHAT, CDR2 FQNNGV. CDR3 bases: TGTGCCAGCAGCTTAGGGACAGACTACGAGCAGTACTTC. Amino acid sequence: CASSLGTDYEQYF.

This chain uses TRBV5-1 with TRBJ2-1, with TRBD2 as a possible D gene (5 bases). V gave up 3 bases and J gave up 7 bases, with 14 bases separating them. This CDR3 has 14 amino acids. Germline CDR1 reads SGHRS; CDR2 reads YFSETQ. The CDR3 protein is CASSSVPPGNEQFF. The CDR3 DNA reads as TGCGCCAGCAGCTCAGTACCACCGGGGAATGAGCAGTTCTTC. Drawing the rest from reference TRBV5-1 and TRBJ2-1, the complete variable domain is KAGVTQTPRYLIKTRGQQVTLSCSPISGHRSVSWYQQTPGQGLQFLFEYFSETQRNKGNFPGRFSGRQFSNSRSEMNVSTLELGDSALYLCASSSVPPGNEQFFGPGTRLTVL.

This chain links TRBV30 with TRBJ2-7; 7 bases align to TRBD2. From germline, CDR1 is GTSNPN and CDR2 SVGIG (reference sequence). Losses at the gene ends were 3 bases for V and 3 bases for J; bases not matched to a gene: 5. The CDR3 has 13 amino acids. The CDR3 DNA sequence: TGTGCCTGGAGGGGGGACTACGTCTACGAGCAGTACTTC. Its protein is CAWRGDYVYEQYF.

This sequence joins TRBV5-1 and TRBJ2-5; maybe TRBD1 (6 bases). The V gene lost 2 bases and the J gene lost 5 bases, with 7 bases spanning the gap. The V gene's germline CDR1 is SGHRS and CDR2 YFSETQ. This CDR3 is built from 12 residues. In DNA, the CDR3 is TGCGCCAGCAGCTTCCAGGGGGAGACCCAGTACTTC. Translating gives CASSFQGETQYF.

V and J are TRBV27 and TRBJ2-5, with TRBD1 matching over 10 bases. The germline V gene encodes CDR1 MNHEY and CDR2 SMNVEV (reference sequence). The CDR3 covers 16 residues. Trimming at V came to 4 bases and at J to 4 bases, leaving 9 bases not matched to a gene. CDR3 loop: CASSYDRDRGRETQYF. In DNA form, the CDR3 reads TGTGCCAGCAGTTACGACCGGGACAGGGGACGAGAGACCCAGTACTTC.

The chain joins TRBV27 to TRBJ2-7, with 8 bases lining up with TRBD1. The CDR3 totals 15 residues. The germline CDR1 and CDR2 sequences are MNHEY and SMNVEV (reference sequence). Losses at the gene ends were 3 bases for V and 6 bases for J; bases not matched to a gene: 10. CDR3 nucleotide sequence: TGTGCCAGCAGTTTCGGGCAGGGGGCAAGGGTCGAGCAGTACTTC. It is translated as CASSFGQGARVEQYF.

This chain links TRBV11-3 with TRBJ2-1; 11 positions agree with TRBD1. Looked up from germline, CDR1 is SGHNT and CDR2 is YENEEA. The CDR3 sequence is 16 residues long. Losses at the gene ends were 5 bases for V and 10 bases for J; bases not matched to a gene: 13. The CDR3 region has the DNA TGTGCCAGCAGCCCCAGGACAGGGGGCGGTTTCGGCGAGCAGTTCTTC. This sequence encodes CASSPRTGGGFGEQFF.

CDR3 nucleotide sequence: TGCGCCAGCAGCCGGGGACAGGGGAACACTGAAGCTTTCTTT. Amino acids: CASSRGQGNTEAFF. The rearrangement links TRBV4-1 to TRBJ1-1; 9 positions match TRBD1. CDR1 and CDR2 (germline): MGHRA, YSYEKL. The length of the CDR3 is 14 residues. V lost 4 bases and J lost 1; bases outside the gene matches: 1.

This clone was picked up one time. The chain carries TRBV27 and TRBJ2-6; weak D call: TRBD2 (5 bases). There are 16 residues in the CDR3. CDR1 and CDR2 (germline): MNHEY, SMNVEV (reference sequence). The V end lost 3 bases, the J end lost 4 bases, and 13 bases lay between the germline ends. The CDR3 region is CASSLAGAAGANVLTF. In DNA, the CDR3 is TGTGCCAGCAGTTTGGCGGGCGCTGCCGGGGCCAACGTCCTGACTTTC.

This chain connects TRBV5-5 to TRBJ1-4, with D tentatively TRBD1 (5 bases). The CDR3 covers 16 residues. Germline loops: CDR1 SGHKS, CDR2 YYEKEE (reference sequence). V was trimmed by 3 bases and J by 4 bases, leaving 16 bases between them. In DNA form, the CDR3 reads TGTGCCAGCAGCTCCACCCTTTGGGGGGGTAATGAAAAACTGTTTTTT. It specifies CASSSTLWGGNEKLFF.